The rows below give T cell receptor beta chains drawn from one sample of a study of patients and donors after allogeneic stem cell transplantation. TCRdb re-derived calls from the RT-PCR reads in MiXCR, one entry per CDR3 protein. This sample has some 960,000 distinct CDR3 sequences; more than 15% occur once, and the top ten carry 6%. Sample: blood, either unsorted or a sorted T cell fraction (not recorded which). The receptor source for this set is a human donor who was either an allogeneic HSCT recipient or a stem cell or donor lymphocyte infusion donor (not recorded which). It is not recorded whose cells these are; they may come from a transplant donor. The CDR3 runs from the conserved cysteine through the conserved F or W. A D gene is named only where the DNA matches it firmly. Clone size appears in some rows only: once, few, many, or a class for an expanded clone.

j_gene,v_gene,d_gene,abundance,len,CDR3nt,CDR3aa
TRBJ2-3,TRBV4-1,TRBD2,NA,18,TGCGCCAGCAGCCAAGAGGGGGAGGGGCGGTTGGTATCGGATACGCAGTATTTT,CASSQEGEGRLVSDTQYF
TRBJ2-1,TRBV20-1,NA,NA,17,TGCAGTGCTAGAGATCCTATGTCGTCGGCCCACTACAATGAGCAGTTCTTC,CSARDPMSSAHYNEQFF
TRBJ2-7,TRBV15,TRBD2,NA,16,TGTGCCACCAGCAGAGGCTCCACTAGCGGCGCTGGCGAGCAGTACTTC,CATSRGSTSGAGEQYF
TRBJ1-1,TRBV29-1,NA,many,13,TGCAGCGTTAATCCCAGCATGAACACTGAAGCTTTCTTT,CSVNPSMNTEAFF
TRBJ2-2,TRBV7-6,TRBD2,few,19,TGTGCCAGCAGCTCATTCCTCCTCCTAGCGGGGGAGGATACCGGGGAGCTGTTTTTT,CASSSFLLLAGEDTGELFF
TRBJ1-1,TRBV12-3/TRBV12-4,NA,NA,17,TGTGCCAGCAGTCTGAGCAGGGGAGGGAATGGTCTGACTGAAGCTTTCTTT,CASSLSRGGNGLTEAFF
TRBJ1-5,TRBV12-3/TRBV12-4,TRBD1,few,15,TGTGCCAGCAGTGGTTGGACAGGCTCTAATCAGCCCCAGCATTTT,CASSGWTGSNQPQHF
TRBJ2-6,TRBV9,TRBD2,NA,20,TGTGCCAGCAGCGTCCTAGCGGGAGGTTCTACCCCCTCTGGGGCCAACGTCCTGACTTTC,CASSVLAGGSTPSGANVLTF
TRBJ1-6,TRBV12-3/TRBV12-4,TRBD1,NA,15,TGTGCCAGCAGTATGACAGGGGTTTATAATTCACCCCTCCACTTT,CASSMTGVYNSPLHF
TRBJ2-7,TRBV20-1,NA,NA,13,TGCAGTGCTGACGGGCAGGAGTCCTACGAGCAGTACTTC,CSADGQESYEQYF
TRBJ1-1,TRBV12-3/TRBV12-4,TRBD1,many,16,TGTGCCAGCAGTTTCGCCTCGACAGGGAAGAACACTGAAGCTTTCTTT,CASSFASTGKNTEAFF
TRBJ2-7,TRBV4-1,TRBD1,few,12,TGCGCCAGCGGACAGGGGGCAAACGAGCAGTACTTC,CASGQGANEQYF
TRBJ2-7,TRBV5-1,TRBD1,NA,15,TGCGCCAGCAGCTTGGGAGACAGGGGGCAGGACGAGCAGTACTTC,CASSLGDRGQDEQYF
TRBJ2-7,TRBV20-1,NA,few,13,TGCAGTGCCGCCGACAGGGGACTAGTCGAGCAGTACTTC,CSAADRGLVEQYF
TRBJ1-1,TRBV4-1,TRBD1,few,16,TGCGCCAGCAGCCCTTGGACAGGGACCATGAACACTGAAGCTTTCTTT,CASSPWTGTMNTEAFF
TRBJ1-2,TRBV20-1,NA,NA,14,TGCAGTGCTAGAGATCAGGGAAGAGAGGATGGCTACACCTTC,CSARDQGREDGYTF
TRBJ2-1,TRBV7-2,NA,few,12,TGTGCCAGCAGCTTAGTTGCTAGTGAGCAGTTCTTC,CASSLVASEQFF
TRBJ1-2,TRBV29-1,NA,NA,11,TGCAGCGTTGCAACAAGAGGGGGCTACACCTTC,CSVATRGGYTF
TRBJ1-1,TRBV5-4,NA,NA,16,TGTGCCAGCAGTTCACAGGGAAAAGGGCTGAACACTGAAGCTTTCTTT,CASSSQGKGLNTEAFF
TRBJ2-2,TRBV9,TRBD2,few,16,TGTGCCAGCAGCCCGTGGGGGGGAGGGGTCGCCGGGGAGCTGTTTTTT,CASSPWGGGVAGELFF
TRBJ1-1,TRBV12-3/TRBV12-4,NA,NA,16,TGTGCCAGCACCACCATACCCCCTCGGTGGAATCCTGAAGCTTTCTTT,CASTTIPPRWNPEAFF
TRBJ1-5,TRBV4-3,NA,NA,15,TGCGCCAGCAGCCAAGAAGTTGGGGGGCCTCAGCCCCAGCATTTT,CASSQEVGGPQPQHF
TRBJ1-3,TRBV29-1,NA,NA,15,TGCAGCGCTGCCCGGCGTGGGTTGAATGGAAACACCATATATTTT,CSAARRGLNGNTIYF
TRBJ1-6,TRBV10-3,NA,few,14,TGTGCCATCAGTGAGACAATCTCTAATTCACCCCTCCACTTT,CAISETISNSPLHF
TRBJ2-1,TRBV27,TRBD1,few,18,TGTGCCAGCAGTTTTTCCTTCCCCCGGGACAGGGGAACAAAAGAGCAGTTCTTC,CASSFSFPRDRGTKEQFF
TRBJ1-5,TRBV3-1,NA,NA,17,TGTGCCAGCAGCCAAGAAAGGGGGGGGGGAAACAATCAGCCCCAGCATTTT,CASSQERGGGNNQPQHF
TRBJ1-1,TRBV7-9,TRBD1,NA,15,TGTGCCAGCAGCTCTCACAGGGGGTCGAACACTGAAGCTTTCTTT,CASSSHRGSNTEAFF
TRBJ2-7,TRBV12-3/TRBV12-4,TRBD2,few,14,TGTGCCAGCAGTTTATTAGCGGGAGCGAGTGAGCAGTACTTC,CASSLLAGASEQYF
TRBJ1-2,TRBV24-1,TRBD1,NA,16,TGTGCCACCAGTGATCCGCGACAGGGAGGGGCCTATGGCTACACCTTC,CATSDPRQGGAYGYTF
TRBJ1-1,TRBV18,NA,few,14,TGTGCCAGCTCATCCTATGTGCAAAACACTGAAGCTTTCTTT,CASSSYVQNTEAFF
TRBJ2-7,TRBV5-1,NA,few,12,TGCGCCAGCAGCGGACCCGAAAGCGAGCAGTACTTC,CASSGPESEQYF
TRBJ1-6,TRBV6-5,NA,few,15,TGTGCCAGCAGTTACTCGGGAGGGGGAGGTTCACCCCTCCACTTT,CASSYSGGGGSPLHF
TRBJ2-3,TRBV7-7,NA,NA,15,TGTGCCAGCAGCTCGACTACCGAGGGGGGGGATACGCAGTATTTT,CASSSTTEGGDTQYF
TRBJ2-7,TRBV12-3/TRBV12-4,NA,NA,13,TGTGCCAGCAGTTATAGAGGCCGTGACGAGCAGTACTTC,CASSYRGRDEQYF
TRBJ2-2,TRBV5-1,NA,NA,16,TGCGCCAGCAGCTTGATTGGGGGCCCGAGCACCGGGGAGCTGTTTTTT,CASSLIGGPSTGELFF
TRBJ1-2,TRBV20-1,NA,few,16,TGCAGTGCTAGAGATCAAGAAGAGATCCCAGGGTATGGCTACACCTTC,CSARDQEEIPGYGYTF
TRBJ2-7,TRBV6-5,TRBD2,NA,14,TGTGCCAGCAGTTACGTAGCGGGTTACTACGAGCAGTACTTC,CASSYVAGYYEQYF
TRBJ2-7,TRBV6-2/TRBV6-3,NA,NA,14,TGTGCCAGCAGGGCTGCAGGGAGGTCCTACGAGCAGTACTTC,CASRAAGRSYEQYF
TRBJ2-7,TRBV7-6,TRBD2,NA,17,TGTGCCAGCAGCTTACCTTATAGCGGGGGCCTATCCTACGAGCAGTACTTC,CASSLPYSGGLSYEQYF
TRBJ2-6,TRBV3-1,NA,NA,15,TGTGCCAGCAGCCAGAGGGTTGCTGGGGCCAACGTCCTGACTTTC,CASSQRVAGANVLTF
TRBJ2-7,TRBV7-3,NA,NA,13,TGTGCCAGCAGCAGCTTTGGGGCCGACGAGCAGTACTTC,CASSSFGADEQYF